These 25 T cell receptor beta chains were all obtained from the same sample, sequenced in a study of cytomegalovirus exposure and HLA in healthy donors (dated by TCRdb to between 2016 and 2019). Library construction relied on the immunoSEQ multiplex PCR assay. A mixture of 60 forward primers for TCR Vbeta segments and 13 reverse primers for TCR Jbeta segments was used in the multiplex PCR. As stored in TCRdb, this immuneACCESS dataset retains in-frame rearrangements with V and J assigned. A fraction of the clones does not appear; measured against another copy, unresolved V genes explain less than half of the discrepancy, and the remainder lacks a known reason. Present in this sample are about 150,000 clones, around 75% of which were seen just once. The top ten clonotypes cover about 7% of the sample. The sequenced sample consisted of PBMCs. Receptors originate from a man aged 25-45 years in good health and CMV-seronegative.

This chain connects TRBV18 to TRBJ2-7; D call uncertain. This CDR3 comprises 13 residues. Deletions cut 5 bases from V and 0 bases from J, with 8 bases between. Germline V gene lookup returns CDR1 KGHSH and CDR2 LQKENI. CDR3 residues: CASSNPSSYEQYF. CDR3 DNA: TGTGCCAGCTCAAACCCCAGCTCCTACGAGCAGTACTTC.

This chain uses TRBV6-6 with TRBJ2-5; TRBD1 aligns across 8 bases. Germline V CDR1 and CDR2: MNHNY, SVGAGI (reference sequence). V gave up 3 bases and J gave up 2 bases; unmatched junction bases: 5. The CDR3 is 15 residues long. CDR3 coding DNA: TGTGCCAGCAGTTATCAGGGGACAGGTCAAGAGACCCAGTACTTC. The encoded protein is CASSYQGTGQETQYF.

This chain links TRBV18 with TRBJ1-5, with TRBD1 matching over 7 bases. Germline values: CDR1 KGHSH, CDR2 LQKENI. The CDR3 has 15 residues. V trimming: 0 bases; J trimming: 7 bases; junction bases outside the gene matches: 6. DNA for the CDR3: TGTGCCAGCTCACCACCGTCACAGGGGAGGCAGCCCCAGCATTTT. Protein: CASSPPSQGRQPQHF.

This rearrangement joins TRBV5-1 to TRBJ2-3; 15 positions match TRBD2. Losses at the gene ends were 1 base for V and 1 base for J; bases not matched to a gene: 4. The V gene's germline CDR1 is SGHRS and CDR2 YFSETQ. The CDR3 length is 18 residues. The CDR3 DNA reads TGCGCCAGCAGCTTGAGGACTAGCGGGGGGGCAGGCACAGATACGCAGTATTTT. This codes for CASSLRTSGGAGTDTQYF.

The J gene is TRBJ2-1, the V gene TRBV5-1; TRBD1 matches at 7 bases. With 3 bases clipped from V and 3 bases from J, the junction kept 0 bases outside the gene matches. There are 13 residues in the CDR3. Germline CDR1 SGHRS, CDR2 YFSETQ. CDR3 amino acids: CASSWDSYNEQFF. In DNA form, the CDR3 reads TGCGCCAGCAGCTGGGACAGCTACAATGAGCAGTTCTTC.

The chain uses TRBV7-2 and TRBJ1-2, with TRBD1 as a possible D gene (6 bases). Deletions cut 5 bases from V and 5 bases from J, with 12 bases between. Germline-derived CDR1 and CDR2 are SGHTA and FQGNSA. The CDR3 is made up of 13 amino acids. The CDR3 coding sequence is TGTGCCAGCAGCCCAGGACAGATGTATGGCTACACCTTC. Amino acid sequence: CASSPGQMYGYTF. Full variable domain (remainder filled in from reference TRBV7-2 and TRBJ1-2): GAGVSQSPSNKVTEKGKDVELRCDPISGHTALYWYRQSLGQGLEFLIYFQGNSAPDKSGLPSDRFSAERTGGSVSTLTIQRTQQEDSAVYLCASSPGQMYGYTFGSGTRLTVV.

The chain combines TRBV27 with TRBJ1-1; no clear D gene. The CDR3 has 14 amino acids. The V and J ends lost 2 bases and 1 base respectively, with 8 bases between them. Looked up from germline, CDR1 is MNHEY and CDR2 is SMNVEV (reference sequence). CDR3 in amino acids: CASSLSYTNTEAFF. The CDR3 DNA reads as TGTGCCAGCAGTTTAAGCTATACGAACACTGAAGCTTTCTTT.

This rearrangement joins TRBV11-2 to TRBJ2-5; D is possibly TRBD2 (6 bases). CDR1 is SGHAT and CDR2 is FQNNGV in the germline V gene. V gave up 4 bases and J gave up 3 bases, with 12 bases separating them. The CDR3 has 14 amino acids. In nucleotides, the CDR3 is TGTGCCAGCAGCTCCCGGTGGGGGGAAGAGACCCAGTACTTC. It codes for CASSSRWGEETQYF.

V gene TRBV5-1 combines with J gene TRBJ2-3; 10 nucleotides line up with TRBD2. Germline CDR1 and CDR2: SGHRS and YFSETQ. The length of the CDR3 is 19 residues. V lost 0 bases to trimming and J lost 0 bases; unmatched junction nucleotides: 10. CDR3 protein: CASSLALSGGKSSTDTQYF. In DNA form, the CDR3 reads TGCGCCAGCAGCTTGGCCCTTAGCGGGGGGAAATCTAGCACAGATACGCAGTATTTT.

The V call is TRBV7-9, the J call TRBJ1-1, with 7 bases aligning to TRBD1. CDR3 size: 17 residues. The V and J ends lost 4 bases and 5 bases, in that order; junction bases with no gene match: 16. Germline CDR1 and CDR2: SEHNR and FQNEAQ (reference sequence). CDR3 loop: CASSSRGAGGARTEAFF. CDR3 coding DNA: TGTGCCAGCAGCTCCCGTGGGGCAGGGGGTGCCAGAACTGAAGCTTTCTTT.

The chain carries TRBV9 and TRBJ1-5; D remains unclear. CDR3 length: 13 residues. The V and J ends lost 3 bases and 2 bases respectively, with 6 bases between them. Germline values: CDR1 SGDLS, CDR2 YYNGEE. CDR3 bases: TGTGCCAGCAGCGCCGGAGGCAATCAGCCCCAGCATTTT. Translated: CASSAGGNQPQHF.

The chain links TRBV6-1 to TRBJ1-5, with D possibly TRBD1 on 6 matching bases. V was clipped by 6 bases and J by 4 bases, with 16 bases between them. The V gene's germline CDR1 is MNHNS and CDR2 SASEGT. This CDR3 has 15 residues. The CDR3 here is CASRKGWGQNQPQHF. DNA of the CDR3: TGTGCCAGCAGGAAGGGCTGGGGACAAAATCAGCCCCAGCATTTT.

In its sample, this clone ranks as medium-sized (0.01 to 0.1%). CDR3 nucleotide sequence: TGTGCCAGCAGTGCCCTCCAGGGTTTGTCAGGAAACACCATATATTTT. Its protein is CASSALQGLSGNTIYF. The gene calls are TRBV6-1 and TRBJ1-3; a possible D gene is TRBD1 (5 bases). The CDR3 extends over 16 amino acids. Germline lookup yields CDR1 MNHNS and CDR2 SASEGT. The germline V and J ends were trimmed by 4 bases and 4 bases, with 17 bases remaining between them.

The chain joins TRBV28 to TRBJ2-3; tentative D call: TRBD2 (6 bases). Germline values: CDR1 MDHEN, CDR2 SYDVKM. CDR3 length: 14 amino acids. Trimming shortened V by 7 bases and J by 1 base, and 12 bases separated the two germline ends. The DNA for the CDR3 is TGTGCCAGCAAGGAACAGCGGGGCACAGATACGCAGTATTTT. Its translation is CASKEQRGTDTQYF.

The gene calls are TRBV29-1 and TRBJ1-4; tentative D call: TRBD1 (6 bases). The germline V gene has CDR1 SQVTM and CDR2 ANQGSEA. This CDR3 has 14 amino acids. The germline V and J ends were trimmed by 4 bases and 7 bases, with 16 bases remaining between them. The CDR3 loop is CSVGAGVAIEKLFF. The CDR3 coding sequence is TGCAGCGTTGGCGCAGGGGTTGCAATTGAAAAACTGTTTTTT.

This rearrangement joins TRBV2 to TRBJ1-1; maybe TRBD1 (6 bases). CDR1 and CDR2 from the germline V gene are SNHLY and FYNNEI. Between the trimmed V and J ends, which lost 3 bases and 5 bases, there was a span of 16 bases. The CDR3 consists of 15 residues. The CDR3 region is CASSEGGAVRTEAFF. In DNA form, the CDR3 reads TGTGCCAGCAGTGAGGGGGGGGCAGTAAGAACTGAAGCTTTCTTT. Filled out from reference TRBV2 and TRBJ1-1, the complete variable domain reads EPEVTQTPSHQVTQMGQEVILRCVPISNHLYFYWYRQILGQKVEFLVSFYNNEISEKSEIFDDQFSVERPDGSNFTLKIRSTKLEDSAMYFCASSEGGAVRTEAFFGQGTRLTVV.

This CDR3 is CATSRELTQGKLFF. CDR3 bases: TGTGCCACCAGCAGAGAGTTGACCCAGGGGAAACTGTTTTTT. This chain joins TRBV15 and TRBJ1-4; possible D gene TRBD1, 6 bases. Per germline, CDR1 LNHNV and CDR2 YYDKDF (reference sequence). This CDR3 contains 14 residues. Trimming stripped 0 bases from V and 11 bases from J, with 13 bases between.

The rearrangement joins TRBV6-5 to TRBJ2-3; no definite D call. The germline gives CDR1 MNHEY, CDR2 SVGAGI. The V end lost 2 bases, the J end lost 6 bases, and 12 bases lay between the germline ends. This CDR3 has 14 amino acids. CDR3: CASSYLSPEDTQYF. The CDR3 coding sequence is TGTGCCAGCAGTTACCTGAGTCCGGAGGATACGCAGTATTTT.

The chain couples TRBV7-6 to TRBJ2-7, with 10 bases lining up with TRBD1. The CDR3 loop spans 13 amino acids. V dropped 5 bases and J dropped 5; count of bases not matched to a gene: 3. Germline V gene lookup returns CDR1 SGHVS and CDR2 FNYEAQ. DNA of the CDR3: TGTGCCAGCAGCCTAGGGACAGGGGACGAGCAGTACTTC. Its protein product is CASSLGTGDEQYF.

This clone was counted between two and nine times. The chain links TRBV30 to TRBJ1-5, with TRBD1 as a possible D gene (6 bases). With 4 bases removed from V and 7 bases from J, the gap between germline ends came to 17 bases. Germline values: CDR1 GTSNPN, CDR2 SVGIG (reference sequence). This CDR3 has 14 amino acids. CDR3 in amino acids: CAWTQGLGEQPQHF. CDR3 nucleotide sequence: TGTGCCTGGACACAGGGATTAGGAGAACAGCCCCAGCATTTT.

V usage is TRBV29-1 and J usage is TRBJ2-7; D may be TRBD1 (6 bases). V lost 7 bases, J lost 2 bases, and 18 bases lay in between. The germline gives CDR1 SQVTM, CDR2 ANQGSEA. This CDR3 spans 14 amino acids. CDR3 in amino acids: CSALTGQWTYEQYF. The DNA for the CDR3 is TGCAGCGCCTTAACAGGACAGTGGACCTACGAGCAGTACTTC.

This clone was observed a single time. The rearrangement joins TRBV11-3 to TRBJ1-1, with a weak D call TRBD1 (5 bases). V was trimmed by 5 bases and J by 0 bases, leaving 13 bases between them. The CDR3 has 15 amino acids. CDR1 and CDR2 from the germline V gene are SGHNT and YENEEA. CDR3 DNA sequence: TGTGCCAGCAGCAGCAGGGTCACCCTGAACACTGAAGCTTTCTTT. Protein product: CASSSRVTLNTEAFF.

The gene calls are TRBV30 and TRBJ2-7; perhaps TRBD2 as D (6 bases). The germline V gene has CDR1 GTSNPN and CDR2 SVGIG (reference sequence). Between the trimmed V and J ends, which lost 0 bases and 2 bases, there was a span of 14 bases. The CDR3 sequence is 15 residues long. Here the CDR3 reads CAWSVGGTVAYEQYF. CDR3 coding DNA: TGTGCCTGGAGTGTAGGCGGGACGGTCGCCTACGAGCAGTACTTC.

The CDR3 is CASSDPGTDAYEQYF. CDR3 bases: TGTGCCAGTAGTGACCCCGGGACAGACGCCTACGAGCAGTACTTC. The rearrangement joins TRBV19 to TRBJ2-7; 7 nucleotides agree with TRBD1. CDR3 length equals 15 residues. Germline V gene lookup returns CDR1 LNHDA and CDR2 SQIVND (reference sequence). V was clipped by 5 bases and J by 2 bases; unmatched bases: 9.

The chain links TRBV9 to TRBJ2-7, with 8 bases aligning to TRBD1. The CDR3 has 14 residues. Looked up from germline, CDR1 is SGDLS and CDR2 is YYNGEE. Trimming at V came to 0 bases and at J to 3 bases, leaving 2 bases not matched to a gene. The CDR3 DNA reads TGTGCCAGCAGCGTAGGACAGGGGCGCTACGAGCAGTACTTC. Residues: CASSVGQGRYEQYF.